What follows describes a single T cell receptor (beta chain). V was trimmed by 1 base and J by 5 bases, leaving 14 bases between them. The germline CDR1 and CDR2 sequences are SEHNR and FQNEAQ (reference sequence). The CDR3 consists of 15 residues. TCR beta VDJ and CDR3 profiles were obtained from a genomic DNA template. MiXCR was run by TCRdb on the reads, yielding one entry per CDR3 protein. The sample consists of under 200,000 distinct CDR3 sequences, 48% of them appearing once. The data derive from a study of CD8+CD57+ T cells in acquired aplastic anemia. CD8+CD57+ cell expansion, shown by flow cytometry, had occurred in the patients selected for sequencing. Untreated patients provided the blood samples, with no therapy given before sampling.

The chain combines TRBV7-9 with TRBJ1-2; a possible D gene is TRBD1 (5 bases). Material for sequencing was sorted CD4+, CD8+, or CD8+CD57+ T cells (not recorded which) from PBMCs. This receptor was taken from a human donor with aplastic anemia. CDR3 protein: CASSLESPTVYGYTF. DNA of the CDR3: TGTGCCAGCAGCTTAGAATCCCCGACAGTGTATGGCTACACCTTC.